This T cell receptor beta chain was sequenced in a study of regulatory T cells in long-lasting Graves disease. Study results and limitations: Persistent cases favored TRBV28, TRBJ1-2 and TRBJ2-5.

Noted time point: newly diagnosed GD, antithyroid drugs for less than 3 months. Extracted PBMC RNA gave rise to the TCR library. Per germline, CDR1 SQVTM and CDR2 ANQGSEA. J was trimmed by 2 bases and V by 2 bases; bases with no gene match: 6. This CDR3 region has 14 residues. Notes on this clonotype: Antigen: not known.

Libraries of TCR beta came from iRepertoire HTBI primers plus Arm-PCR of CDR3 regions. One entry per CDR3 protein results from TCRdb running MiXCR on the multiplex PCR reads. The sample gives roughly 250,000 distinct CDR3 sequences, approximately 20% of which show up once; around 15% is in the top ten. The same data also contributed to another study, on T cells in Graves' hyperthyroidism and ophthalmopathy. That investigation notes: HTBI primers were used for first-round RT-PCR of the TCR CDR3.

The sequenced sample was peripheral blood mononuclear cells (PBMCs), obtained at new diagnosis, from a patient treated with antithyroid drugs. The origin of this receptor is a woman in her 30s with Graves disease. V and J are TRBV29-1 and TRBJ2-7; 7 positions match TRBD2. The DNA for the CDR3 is TGCAGCGTTGAAATAAGCGGGGAAACCTACGAGCAGTACTTC. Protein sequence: CSVEISGETYEQYF.